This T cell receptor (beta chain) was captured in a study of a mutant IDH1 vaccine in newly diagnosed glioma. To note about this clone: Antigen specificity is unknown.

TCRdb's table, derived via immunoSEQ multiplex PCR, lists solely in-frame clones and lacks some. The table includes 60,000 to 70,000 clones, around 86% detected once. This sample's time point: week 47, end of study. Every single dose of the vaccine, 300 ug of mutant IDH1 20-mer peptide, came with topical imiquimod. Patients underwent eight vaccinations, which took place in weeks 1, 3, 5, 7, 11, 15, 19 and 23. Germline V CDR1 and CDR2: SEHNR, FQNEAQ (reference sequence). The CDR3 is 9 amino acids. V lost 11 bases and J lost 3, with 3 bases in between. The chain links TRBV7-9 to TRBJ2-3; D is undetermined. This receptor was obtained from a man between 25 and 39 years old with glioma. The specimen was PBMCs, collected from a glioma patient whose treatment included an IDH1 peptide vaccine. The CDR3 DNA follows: TGTGCCGGGACAGATACGCAGTATTTT. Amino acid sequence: CAGTDTQYF. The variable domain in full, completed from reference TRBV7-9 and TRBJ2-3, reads DTGVSQNPRHKITKRGQNVTFRCDPISEHNRLYWYRQTLGQGPEFLTYFQNEAQLEKSRLLSDRFSAERPKGSFSTLEIQRTEQGDSAMYLCAGTDTQYFGPGTRLTVL.